A selection of T cell receptor beta chains follows, all from one sample in a study of T-cell reconstitution after alpha-beta-depleted transplantation in children. Each CDR3 protein gets one entry after TCRdb re-called the PCR reads with MiXCR. Among roughly 300,000 distinct CDR3 sequences listed, around 9.6% were seen once. The sample here was PBMCs from the stem cell graft donor, taken from the stem cell graft. The origin of the receptors is a human donor who donated a stem cell graft to a child with SCID. Each CDR3 is given with its conserved first and last residue. Each record gives: CDR3 length, clone size, V gene, J gene, CDR3 protein. Some rows have no size entry. The others give once, few or many, or a class for an expanded clone.

CDR3 length: 15
clone size: -
V gene: TRBV4-1
J gene: TRBJ2-1
CDR3 protein: CASSQEAPGSGEQFF

CDR3 length: 12
clone size: -
V gene: TRBV20-1
J gene: TRBJ1-1
CDR3 protein: CSAAAGNTEAFF

CDR3 length: 11
clone size: -
V gene: TRBV20-1
J gene: TRBJ2-1
CDR3 protein: CSASRGLEQFF

CDR3 length: 15
clone size: many
V gene: TRBV12-3/TRBV12-4
J gene: TRBJ1-4
CDR3 protein: CASSLGGRDVGKLFF

CDR3 length: 15
clone size: -
V gene: TRBV20-1
J gene: TRBJ2-4
CDR3 protein: CSARDRAAGGNIQYF

CDR3 length: 13
clone size: few
V gene: TRBV27
J gene: TRBJ2-2
CDR3 protein: CASRRTGTGELFF

CDR3 length: 13
clone size: few
V gene: TRBV7-8
J gene: TRBJ1-1
CDR3 protein: CASSRGQGTEAFF

CDR3 length: 17
clone size: -
V gene: TRBV7-9
J gene: TRBJ1-5
CDR3 protein: CASSLGADPYSNQPQHF

CDR3 length: 13
clone size: -
V gene: TRBV12-3/TRBV12-4
J gene: TRBJ1-1
CDR3 protein: CASRQQVGGGPFF

CDR3 length: 16
clone size: -
V gene: TRBV2
J gene: TRBJ2-1
CDR3 protein: CASRDPGTSGGNEQFF

CDR3 length: 16
clone size: few
V gene: TRBV3-1
J gene: TRBJ2-2
CDR3 protein: CASSQDWTSNTGELFF

CDR3 length: 13
clone size: -
V gene: TRBV6-5
J gene: TRBJ1-5
CDR3 protein: CASSTDRGETQHF

CDR3 length: 15
clone size: few
V gene: TRBV12-3/TRBV12-4
J gene: TRBJ2-1
CDR3 protein: CASSLSGGAFNEQFF

CDR3 length: 10
clone size: -
V gene: TRBV20-1
J gene: TRBJ1-4
CDR3 protein: CSAIGEKLFF

CDR3 length: 16
clone size: -
V gene: TRBV7-9
J gene: TRBJ2-3
CDR3 protein: CASSSVRDASTDTQYF

CDR3 length: 16
clone size: few
V gene: TRBV12-3/TRBV12-4
J gene: TRBJ2-7
CDR3 protein: CASSLGASRGNYEQYF

CDR3 length: 13
clone size: -
V gene: TRBV2
J gene: TRBJ2-1
CDR3 protein: CASSEAGINEQFF

CDR3 length: 16
clone size: few
V gene: TRBV12-3/TRBV12-4
J gene: TRBJ2-7
CDR3 protein: CASSPIAGANLYEQYF

CDR3 length: 12
clone size: few
V gene: TRBV20-1
J gene: TRBJ2-3
CDR3 protein: CSARVGGQTQYF

CDR3 length: 18
clone size: few
V gene: TRBV5-1
J gene: TRBJ2-3
CDR3 protein: CASSLGLVAGGRTDTQYF

CDR3 length: 15
clone size: few
V gene: TRBV6-1
J gene: TRBJ1-5
CDR3 protein: CASSPRGISNQPQHF

CDR3 length: 12
clone size: -
V gene: TRBV29-1
J gene: TRBJ1-1
CDR3 protein: CSGYRDQGEAFF

CDR3 length: 16
clone size: few
V gene: TRBV5-1
J gene: TRBJ2-5
CDR3 protein: CASSPGMLDRQETQYF

CDR3 length: 15
clone size: -
V gene: TRBV18
J gene: TRBJ2-7
CDR3 protein: CASSPASGRLGEQYF

CDR3 length: 14
clone size: few
V gene: TRBV18
J gene: TRBJ2-7
CDR3 protein: CASSLGGFSYEQYF

CDR3 length: 14
clone size: few
V gene: TRBV5-1
J gene: TRBJ1-2
CDR3 protein: CASSTGQANYGYTF

CDR3 length: 12
clone size: few
V gene: TRBV25-1
J gene: TRBJ1-2
CDR3 protein: CASWEGDYGYTF

CDR3 length: 16
clone size: few
V gene: TRBV5-1
J gene: TRBJ2-5
CDR3 protein: CASSGSGTITGETQYF

CDR3 length: 15
clone size: few
V gene: TRBV6-1
J gene: TRBJ2-3
CDR3 protein: CASRGLAGARDTQYF

CDR3 length: 15
clone size: few
V gene: TRBV12-3/TRBV12-4
J gene: TRBJ2-1
CDR3 protein: CASSQPGTSSYEQFF

CDR3 length: 15
clone size: many
V gene: TRBV9
J gene: TRBJ2-1
CDR3 protein: CASSVDPGASNEQFF

CDR3 length: 14
clone size: many
V gene: TRBV5-1
J gene: TRBJ2-7
CDR3 protein: CASSKQGATYEQYF

CDR3 length: 14
clone size: few
V gene: TRBV9
J gene: TRBJ2-4
CDR3 protein: CASSAEDIGSIQYF

CDR3 length: 16
clone size: -
V gene: TRBV7-9
J gene: TRBJ2-2
CDR3 protein: CASSWGGSANTGELFF

CDR3 length: 13
clone size: few
V gene: TRBV7-9
J gene: TRBJ2-1
CDR3 protein: CASSGQSNNEQFF

CDR3 length: 13
clone size: -
V gene: TRBV4-1
J gene: TRBJ2-1
CDR3 protein: CASSQHQSNEQFF

CDR3 length: 14
clone size: -
V gene: TRBV25-1
J gene: TRBJ1-1
CDR3 protein: CASSDAQGATEAFF

CDR3 length: 19
clone size: -
V gene: TRBV27
J gene: TRBJ1-6
CDR3 protein: CASSLSSGGLKTGGSPLHF

CDR3 length: 16
clone size: few
V gene: TRBV27
J gene: TRBJ1-1
CDR3 protein: CASSLSPTPGGTEAFF